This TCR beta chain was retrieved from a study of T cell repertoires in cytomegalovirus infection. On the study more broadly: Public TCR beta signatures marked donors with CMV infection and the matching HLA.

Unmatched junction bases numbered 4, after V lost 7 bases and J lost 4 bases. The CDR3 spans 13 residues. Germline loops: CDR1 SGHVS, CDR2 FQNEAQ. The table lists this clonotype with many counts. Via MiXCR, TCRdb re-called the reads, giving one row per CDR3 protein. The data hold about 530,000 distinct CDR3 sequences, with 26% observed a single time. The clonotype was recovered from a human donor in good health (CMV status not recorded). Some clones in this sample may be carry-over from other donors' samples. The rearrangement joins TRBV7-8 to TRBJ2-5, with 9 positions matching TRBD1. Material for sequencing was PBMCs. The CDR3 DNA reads TGTGCCAGCACGGACAGGGGCCGAGAGACCCAGTACTTC. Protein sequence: CASTDRGRETQYF.